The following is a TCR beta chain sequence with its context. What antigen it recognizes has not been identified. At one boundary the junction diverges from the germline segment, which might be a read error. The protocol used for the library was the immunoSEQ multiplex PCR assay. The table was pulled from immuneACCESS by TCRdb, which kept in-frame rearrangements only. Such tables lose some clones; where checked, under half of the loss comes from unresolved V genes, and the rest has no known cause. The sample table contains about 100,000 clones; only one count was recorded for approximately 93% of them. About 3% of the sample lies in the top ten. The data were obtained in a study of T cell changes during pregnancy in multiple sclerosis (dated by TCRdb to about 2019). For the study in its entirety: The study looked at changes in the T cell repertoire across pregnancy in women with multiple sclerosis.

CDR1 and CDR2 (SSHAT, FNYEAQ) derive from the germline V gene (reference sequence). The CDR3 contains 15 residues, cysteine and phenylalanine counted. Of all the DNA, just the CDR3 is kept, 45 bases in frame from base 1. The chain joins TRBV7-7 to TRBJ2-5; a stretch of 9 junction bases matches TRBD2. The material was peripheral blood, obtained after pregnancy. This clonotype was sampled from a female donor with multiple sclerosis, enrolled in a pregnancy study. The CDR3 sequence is CASSFAASGEETQYF. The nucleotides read TGTGCTAGCAGCTTTGCGGCTAGCGGGGAAGAGACCCAGTACTTC.